What follows is one TCR beta chain and its context. The data derive from a study of blood T cell repertoires in COVID-19. Study context: The United States, Italy and Spain supplied acute and convalescent COVID-19 samples.

Here immunoSEQ multiplex PCR was the method, and the copy in TCRdb shows in-frame clones only, minus some. The top ten clones hold roughly a tenth of a sample with 310,000 or so clones, about 91% of them seen once. The source of this sequence is a man younger than 40 with COVID-19, enrolled during active disease. Specimen: peripheral blood.

CDR3 coding DNA: TGTGCCAGCAGTTTTTACGCAGGCTCCTACGAGCAGTACTTC. Residues: CASSFYAGSYEQYF. V and J are TRBV27 and TRBJ2-7; D unresolved. Trimming removed 3 bases at V and 0 bases at J, with 9 bases between. The CDR3 length is 14 residues. Germline values: CDR1 MNHEY, CDR2 SMNVEV (reference sequence).